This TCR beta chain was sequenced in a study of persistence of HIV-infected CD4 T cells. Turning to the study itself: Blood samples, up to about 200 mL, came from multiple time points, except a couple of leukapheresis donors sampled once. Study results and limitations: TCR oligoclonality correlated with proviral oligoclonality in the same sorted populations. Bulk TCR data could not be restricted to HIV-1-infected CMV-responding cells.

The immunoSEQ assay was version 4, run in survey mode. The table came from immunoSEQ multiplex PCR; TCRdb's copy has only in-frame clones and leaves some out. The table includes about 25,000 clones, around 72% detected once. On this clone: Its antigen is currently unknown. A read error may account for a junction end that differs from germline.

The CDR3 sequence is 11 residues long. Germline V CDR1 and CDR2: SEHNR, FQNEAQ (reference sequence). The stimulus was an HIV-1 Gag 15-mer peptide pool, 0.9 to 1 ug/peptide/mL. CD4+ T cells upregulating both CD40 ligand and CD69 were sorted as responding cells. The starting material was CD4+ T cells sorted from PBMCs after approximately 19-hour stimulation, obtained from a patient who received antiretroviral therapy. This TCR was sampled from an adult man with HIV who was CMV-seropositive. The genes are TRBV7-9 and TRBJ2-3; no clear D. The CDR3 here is CASSLGRPVSF. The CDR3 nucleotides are TGTGCCAGCAGCTTAGGCCGACCTGTGTCTTTT. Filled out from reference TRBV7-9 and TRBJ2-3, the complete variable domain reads DTGVSQNPRHKITKRGQNVTFRCDPISEHNRLYWYRQTLGQGPEFLTYFQNEAQLEKSRLLSDRFSAERPKGSFSTLEIQRTEQGDSAMYLCASSLGRPVSFGPGTRLTVL.